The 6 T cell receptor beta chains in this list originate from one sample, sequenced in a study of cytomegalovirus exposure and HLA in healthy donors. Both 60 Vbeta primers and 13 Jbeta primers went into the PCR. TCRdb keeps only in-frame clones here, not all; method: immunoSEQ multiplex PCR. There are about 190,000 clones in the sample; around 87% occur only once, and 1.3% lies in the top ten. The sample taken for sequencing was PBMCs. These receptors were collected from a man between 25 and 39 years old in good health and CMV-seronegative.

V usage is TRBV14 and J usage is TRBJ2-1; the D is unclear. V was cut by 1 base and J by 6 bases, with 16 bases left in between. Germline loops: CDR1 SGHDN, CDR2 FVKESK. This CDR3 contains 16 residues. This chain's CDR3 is CASSQVSGGAINEQFF. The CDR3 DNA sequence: TGTGCCAGCAGCCAAGTATCCGGCGGAGCTATCAATGAGCAGTTCTTC.

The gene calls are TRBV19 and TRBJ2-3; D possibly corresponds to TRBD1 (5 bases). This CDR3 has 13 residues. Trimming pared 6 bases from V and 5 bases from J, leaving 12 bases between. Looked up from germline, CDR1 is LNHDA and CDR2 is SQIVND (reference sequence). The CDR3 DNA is TGTGCCAGTAGAGGTACAGGCGAAGATACGCAGTATTTT. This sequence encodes CASRGTGEDTQYF.

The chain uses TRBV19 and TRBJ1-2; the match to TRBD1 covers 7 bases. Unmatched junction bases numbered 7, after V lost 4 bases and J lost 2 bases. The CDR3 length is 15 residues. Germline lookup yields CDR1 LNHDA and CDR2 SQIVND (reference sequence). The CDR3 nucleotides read TGTGCCAGTAGTAGAGAGATGACAGGGAACTATGGCTACACCTTC. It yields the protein CASSREMTGNYGYTF.

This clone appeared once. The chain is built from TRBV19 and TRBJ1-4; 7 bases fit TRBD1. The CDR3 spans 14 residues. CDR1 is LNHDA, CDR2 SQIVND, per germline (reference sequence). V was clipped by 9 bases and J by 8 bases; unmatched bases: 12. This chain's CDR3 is CASGGTGEEEKLFF. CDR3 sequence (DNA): TGTGCCAGCGGCGGAACAGGGGAGGAGGAAAAACTGTTTTTT. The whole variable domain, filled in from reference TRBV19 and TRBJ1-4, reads DGGITQSPKYLFRKEGQNVTLSCEQNLNHDAMYWYRQDPGQGLRLIYYSQIVNDFQKGDIAEGYSVSREKKESFPLTVTSAQKNPTAFYLCASGGTGEEEKLFFGSGTQLSVL.

CDR3 residues: CASSLTQATEAFF. In DNA, the CDR3 is TGTGCCAGCAGCTTAACCCAGGCTACTGAAGCTTTCTTT. The rearrangement uses TRBV11-2 and TRBJ1-1; D is unclear. The CDR3 consists of 13 residues. V was cut by 2 bases and J by 5 bases, with 9 bases left in between. CDR1 is SGHAT, CDR2 FQNNGV, per germline.

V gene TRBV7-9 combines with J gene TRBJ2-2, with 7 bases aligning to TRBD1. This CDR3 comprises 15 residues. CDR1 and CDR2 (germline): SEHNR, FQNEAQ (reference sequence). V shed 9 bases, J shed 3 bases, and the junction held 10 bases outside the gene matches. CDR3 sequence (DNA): TGTGCCAGTAAAGTCGAGGGACAGCACACCGGGGAGCTGTTTTTT. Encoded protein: CASKVEGQHTGELFF.